The source of this T cell receptor beta chain is a study of read filtering for tumor transcriptome and immune sequencing. J gave up 7 bases and V 2 bases, and 10 bases lay outside the gene matches. The V gene's germline CDR1 is MNHEY and CDR2 SVGAGI. The CDR3 sequence is 15 residues long. About this clonotype: This clone may be a read error of a much larger clone one base away.

The library was built from about 400 ng RNA with molecular barcoded adaptors for alpha/delta and beta/gamma chains. TCRdb redid the calling of the reads with MiXCR, one entry per CDR3 protein. The sample includes approximately 59,000 distinct CDR3 sequences, roughly 12% of them seen just once. The sequence came from a donor over 35 with multiple myeloma. The chain combines TRBV6-5 with TRBJ1-2; 7 nucleotides match TRBD1. The sample comprised a population of CD138-negative cells sorted from bone marrow. The CDR3 region is CASSYGGTVTCGYTF. CDR3 bases: TGTGCCAGCAGTTACGGTGGGACAGTAACCTGTGGCTACACCTTC.